The TCR beta chain described here comes from a study of T cell responses to AZD1222 COVID-19 vaccine. General study results and limits: Spike-specific TCR breadth rose after two AZD1222 doses, and depth rose as well. Unmutated variant regions reportedly attract nearly half of all spike-specific TCRs.

CDR3 length equals 15 residues. The germline V gene encodes CDR1 MDHEN and CDR2 SYDVKM. V was cut by 7 bases and J by 2 bases, with 18 bases left in between. TCRdb keeps only in-frame clones here, not all; method: immunoSEQ multiplex PCR. The sample consists of about 110,000 clones, 92% of them appearing once. Concerning this clone itself: Its specificity is not known.

The rearrangement uses TRBV28 and TRBJ2-7, with D maybe TRBD1 (6 bases). Specimen: peripheral blood, collected 28 days after the second AZD1222 dose. The receptor was isolated from an adult who received the AZD1222 COVID-19 vaccine. Written as DNA, the CDR3 is TGTGCCAGCATGGTTATCCAGGGACAAACCTACGAGCAGTACTTC. Its protein is CASMVIQGQTYEQYF.